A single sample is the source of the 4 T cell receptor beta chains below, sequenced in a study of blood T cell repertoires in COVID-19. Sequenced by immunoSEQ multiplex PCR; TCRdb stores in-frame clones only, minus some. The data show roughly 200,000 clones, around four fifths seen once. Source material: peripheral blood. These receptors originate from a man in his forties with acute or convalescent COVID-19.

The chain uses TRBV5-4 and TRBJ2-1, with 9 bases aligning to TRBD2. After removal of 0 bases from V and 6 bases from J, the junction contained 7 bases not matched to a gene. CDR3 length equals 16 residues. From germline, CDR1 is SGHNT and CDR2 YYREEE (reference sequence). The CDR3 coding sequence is TGTGCCAGCAGCTTGGCCAGGTTAGCGGGAGCCAATGAGCAGTTCTTC. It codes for CASSLARLAGANEQFF.

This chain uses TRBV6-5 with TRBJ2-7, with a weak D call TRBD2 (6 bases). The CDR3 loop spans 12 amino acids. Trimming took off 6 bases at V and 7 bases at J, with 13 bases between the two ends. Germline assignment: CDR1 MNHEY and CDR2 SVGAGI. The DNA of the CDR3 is TGTGCCAGCAGGAGACTAGTGGGAGAGCAGTACTTC. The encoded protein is CASRRLVGEQYF.

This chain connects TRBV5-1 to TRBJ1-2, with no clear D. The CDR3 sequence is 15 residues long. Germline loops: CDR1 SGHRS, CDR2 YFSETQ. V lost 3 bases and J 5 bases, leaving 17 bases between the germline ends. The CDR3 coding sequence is TGCGCCAGCAGCTCATACGAGGACCGCGGGTATGGCTACACCTTC. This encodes CASSSYEDRGYGYTF.

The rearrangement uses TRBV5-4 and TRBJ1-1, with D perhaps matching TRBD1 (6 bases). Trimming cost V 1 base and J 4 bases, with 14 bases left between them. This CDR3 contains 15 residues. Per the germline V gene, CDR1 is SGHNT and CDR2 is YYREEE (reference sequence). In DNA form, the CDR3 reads TGTGCCAGCAGCTTGTCGGCGGGGGCATTCACTGAAGCTTTCTTT. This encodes CASSLSAGAFTEAFF.